Given below is one TCR beta chain in context. Its antigen remains unidentified. V dropped 0 bases and J dropped 10 bases, with 4 bases sitting between them. This CDR3 contains 12 residues. Germline V gene lookup returns CDR1 SGHAT and CDR2 FQNNGV. Autoimmune disease history or systemic immunosuppression led to patients being barred. The data are from a study of OX40 agonist ivuxolimab in advanced cancers. Background on the study: One hepatocellular carcinoma and two cutaneous melanoma patients partially responded. Notes on the study in general: Certain nonresponders additionally had low normalized T-cell clonal expansion. Partial responders dosed at 0.1-3.0 mg/kg displayed clonal expansion ranking among the lowest.

The repertoire was sequenced with immunoSEQ multiplex PCR; TCRdb's copy has only in-frame clones and lacks some. The repertoire includes about 65,000 clones, approximately 89% of them detected once, and 1% to 1.2% sits in the top ten. This TCR was sampled from an adult with an advanced solid tumor such as melanoma, head and neck, liver or kidney cancer. Specimen: CD4+ or CD8+ T cells sorted from blood, collected in a trial of the OX40 agonist ivuxolimab. The rearrangement links TRBV11-2 to TRBJ1-6, with D uncertain. In DNA, the CDR3 is TGTGCCAGCAGCTTAGAGGTATCACCCCTCCACTTT. Protein: CASSLEVSPLHF.